Following are 3 T cell receptor beta chains from one sample sequenced in a study of shared clonotypes between healthy human individuals. The assay was immunoSEQ multiplex PCR, and TCRdb's table has in-frame clones only and misses some. This sample has about 1 million clones; approximately 68% occur once, and the top ten carry approximately 1.5%. The source material was memory CD4+ T cells sorted from blood. Subset reported: CD45RA-negative fraction. The source of these receptors is a man younger than 35 in good health.

This clone was counted only a few times. The chain carries TRBV5-6 and TRBJ2-1; D is unresolved. The germline gives CDR1 SGHDT, CDR2 YYEEEE. The CDR3 is 13 residues long. Between the trimmed V and J ends, which lost 3 bases and 9 bases, there was a span of 13 bases. The CDR3 DNA reads as TGTGCCAGCAGCTGGGCCTTAGCTCCTGAGCAGTTCTTC. Translating it yields CASSWALAPEQFF.

With respect to this clone: A single base separates this from a much larger clone, so it may be a read error. Different DNA sequences within this sample yield the same CDR3. J is TRBJ1-5 and V is TRBV6-6, with D perhaps matching TRBD1 (6 bases). The CDR3 is 13 amino acids. The germline V and J ends were trimmed by 6 bases and 4 bases, with 10 bases remaining between them. Germline CDR1 and CDR2: MNHNY and SVGAGI (reference sequence). CDR3 residues: CASRGQGNQPQHF. In nucleotides, the CDR3 is TGTGCCAGCAGAGGGCAGGGGAATCAGCCCCAGCATTTT.

This clone has more than one count but fewer than ten. The gene calls are TRBV5-6 and TRBJ1-2; no definite D call. This CDR3 is 11 amino acids long. Germline CDR1 and CDR2: SGHDT and YYEEEE. The V gene lost 1 base and the J gene lost 8 bases, with 6 bases spanning the gap. In DNA, the CDR3 is TGTGCCAGCAGCTTGATTGGGGGCTACACCTTC. The encoded protein is CASSLIGGYTF.